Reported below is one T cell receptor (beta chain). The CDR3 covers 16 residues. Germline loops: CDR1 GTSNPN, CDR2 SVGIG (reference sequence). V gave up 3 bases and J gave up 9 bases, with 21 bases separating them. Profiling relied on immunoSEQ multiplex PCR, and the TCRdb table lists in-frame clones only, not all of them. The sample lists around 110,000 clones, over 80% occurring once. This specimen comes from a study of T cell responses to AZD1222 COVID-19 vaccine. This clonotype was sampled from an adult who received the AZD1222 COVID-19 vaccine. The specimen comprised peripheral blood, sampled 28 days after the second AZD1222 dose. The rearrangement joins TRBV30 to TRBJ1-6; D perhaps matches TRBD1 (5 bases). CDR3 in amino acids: CAWSLSRSGRGSPLHF. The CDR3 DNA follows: TGTGCCTGGAGCCTTTCCAGGAGCGGGAGGGGTTCACCCCTCCACTTT.